This is a list of T cell receptor beta chains from one sample in a study of CD8 T cells in ankylosing spondylitis. TCRdb re-analysed the 5' RACE reads in MiXCR, keeping a single row per CDR3 protein. The repertoire holds some 700,000 distinct CDR3 sequences, with roughly 19% as singletons. Specimen: blood, either unsorted or a sorted T cell fraction (not recorded which). The origin of the receptors is a male donor with ankylosing spondylitis. Both conserved end residues are part of each CDR3.

TRBJ2-1	TRBV10-3	CAISDLRDSYYNEQFF
TRBJ1-2	TRBV19	CASRRSNYGYTF
TRBJ2-3	TRBV7-2	CASSLELAGPDTQYF
TRBJ2-5	TRBV20-1	CSASAGLAGVRLETQYF
TRBJ1-3	TRBV12-3/TRBV12-4	CASSSPRGHTGNTIYF
TRBJ1-5	TRBV10-3	CAISQKGPGNQPQHF
TRBJ2-1	TRBV12-3/TRBV12-4	CASNEGTLYNEQFF
TRBJ2-1	TRBV5-6	CASSPRRGAGSYNEQFF
TRBJ2-7	TRBV19	CASSQSWDSYEQYF
TRBJ2-1	TRBV11-2	CASSYASGGYNEQFF
TRBJ2-7	TRBV2	CASSEGGLLYEQYF
TRBJ1-2	TRBV10-3	CAITRQGNYGYTF
TRBJ2-1	TRBV7-9	CASSLGAGEYNEQFF
TRBJ1-5	TRBV12-3/TRBV12-4	CASSPRTTGVGNQPQHF
TRBJ2-2	TRBV2	CASSPRGGGSNTGELFF
TRBJ1-4	TRBV12-3/TRBV12-4	CASSFYGEKLFF
TRBJ2-4	TRBV25-1	CASSEFGSIATKNIQYF
TRBJ2-1	TRBV20-1	CSALVSGSREQFF
TRBJ2-2	TRBV29-1	CSVETSTPGELFF
TRBJ1-1	TRBV20-1	CSASKKGAGTEAFF
TRBJ2-3	TRBV29-1	CSVAGQGRGTDTQYF
TRBJ2-5	TRBV5-1	CASSLMGQTQETQYF
TRBJ2-7	TRBV7-9	CASSLAGLAGEYEQYF
TRBJ1-4	TRBV12-3/TRBV12-4	CASRDGANEKLFF
TRBJ2-3	TRBV5-1	CASRYRDTDTQYF
TRBJ2-5	TRBV4-1	CASSQDTAGGLQETQYF
TRBJ1-6	TRBV3-1	CASSQDLASPLHF
TRBJ2-2	TRBV7-2	CASSPVATLAGELFF
TRBJ1-1	TRBV6-1	CASRRPRTGVLPNEAFF
TRBJ2-5	TRBV28	CASSLSRRQINQETQYF
TRBJ2-7	TRBV20-1	CSASGGREQYF
TRBJ1-4	TRBV20-1	CSVSTENATNEKLFF
TRBJ2-2	TRBV2	CASNQQGTGELFF
TRBJ2-5	TRBV4-2	CASSQTGTSGQETQYF
TRBJ1-2	TRBV4-2	CASSQAPGLGYGYTF
TRBJ1-4	TRBV20-1	CSAREQGLVKEKLFF
TRBJ2-2	TRBV10-3	CASGPYATGELFF
TRBJ2-5	TRBV6-5	CASSSSGETQYF
TRBJ2-1	TRBV4-1	CASSEASDLGHEQFF
TRBJ2-3	TRBV6-4	CASSEWTRDTDTQYF
TRBJ2-7	TRBV4-1	CASSQTLAGVGFYEQYF
TRBJ1-1	TRBV2	CASSDSRLNTEAFF
TRBJ1-4	TRBV4-3	CASTVTSAGAPNEKLFF
TRBJ1-4	TRBV18	CASSKTGNNEKLFF
TRBJ2-7	TRBV6-2/TRBV6-3	CASSYVGGKKSYEQYF
TRBJ1-5	TRBV7-9	CASSSSGDLHYGPQHF
TRBJ1-5	TRBV20-1	CSARGGIENQPQHF
TRBJ2-1	TRBV12-3/TRBV12-4	CASSLTSGSPPAYYNEQFF
TRBJ2-4	TRBV11-1	CASSARTSGNLAKNIQYF